This TCR beta chain derives from a study of T cells in Graves' hyperthyroidism and ophthalmopathy. Study conclusions and caveats: Within blood appeared most thyroid clonotypes that had expanded above 0.001.

This clonotype has at least ten counts. The antigen is undetermined. This CDR3 contains 16 residues. CDR1 and CDR2 from the germline V gene are MGHRA and YSYEKL. V was pared by 4 bases and J by 7 bases, with 9 bases of the junction left unmatched. For ophthalmopathy patients, the Clinical Activity Score was at least 3 and the NOSPECS grade at least 4; duration was under 3 months. It was RNA transcripts that yielded the amplified TCR beta CDR3 regions. First-round RT-PCR with HTBI primers amplified the TCR CDR3 region. In TCRdb, the multiplex PCR reads were re-called with MiXCR into one record per CDR3 protein. The sample includes approximately 600,000 distinct CDR3 sequences, less than 25% of them seen just once.

The source of this sequence is a young man with Graves' ophthalmopathy. The chain recombines TRBV4-1 with TRBJ2-2, with TRBD1 matching over 10 bases. The sequencing sample was made of blood. The CDR3 DNA follows: TGCGCCAGCAGCCGAAGCGGGACAGGGGACGGCGGGGAGCTGTTTTTT. Translating gives CASSRSGTGDGGELFF.